This TCR beta chain emerged from a study of blood T cells in healthy people across ages. Findings of the study overall: Changes seen in expanded clonotypes were possibly confounded by donor CMV status left unknown.

This clonotype was counted between two and nine times. Antigen specificity is unknown. A J-beta primer mix and a sample-barcoded 5' primer were used in a second PCR of about 7 to 11 cycles. TCRdb reprocessed the 5' RACE reads via MiXCR and lists one record per CDR3 protein. The table lists more than 450,000 distinct CDR3 sequences, around 27% of them singletons. These same data were also listed under a study on T cells of mothers and their children. As that study records: The people who donated were a few healthy Caucasian mothers and their six children. Barcodes for each sample and 2-4 random nucleotides were added by the M1S primer used in the second PCR. The yield was over 9 million TCR beta CDR3 reads from each mother and roughly 3 million from each child.

The sequence was obtained from a boy younger than 10 in good health. Specimen: blood.

CDR3 protein: CASSLVQGDGYGYTF. The DNA for the CDR3 is TGTGCCAGCAGTTTAGTCCAGGGCGATGGCTATGGCTACACCTTC. The rearrangement uses TRBV12-3 or TRBV12-4 and TRBJ1-2; maybe TRBD1 (5 bases). The CDR3 covers 15 residues. V was cut by 1 base and J by 4 bases, with 13 bases left in between.